Listed here are 9 T cell receptor beta chains from one sample, sequenced in a study of shared clonotypes between healthy human individuals. TCRdb's copy holds only in-frame clones and misses some; the assay was immunoSEQ multiplex PCR. The data show approximately 100,000 clones, about 67% seen once. Sequenced material: memory CD8+ T cells sorted from blood. The subset: CD45RO+ cells pooled with CCR7-negative TemRA cells. The source of these receptors is a woman in her thirties in good health.

The chain uses TRBV9 and TRBJ1-1; no firm D call. This CDR3 is 14 amino acids long. Trimming pared 4 bases from V and 4 bases from J, leaving 14 bases between. Germline V gene lookup returns CDR1 SGDLS and CDR2 YYNGEE. The CDR3 region is CASSTSWGSTEAFF. CDR3 DNA: TGTGCCAGCAGCACCTCGTGGGGAAGCACTGAAGCTTTCTTT. Supplemented by reference TRBV9 and TRBJ1-1, the full variable domain reads DSGVTQTPKHLITATGQRVTLRCSPRSGDLSVYWYQQSLDQGLQFLIQYYNGEERAKGNILERFSAQQFPDLHSELNLSSLELGDSALYFCASSTSWGSTEAFFGQGTRLTVV.

This clone was seen at least ten times. The chain recombines TRBV27 with TRBJ2-6; unclear D gene. With 5 bases removed from V and 2 bases from J, the gap between germline ends came to 10 bases. This CDR3 has 15 amino acids. Germline CDR1 reads MNHEY; CDR2 reads SMNVEV (reference sequence). The CDR3: CASSPLWAGANVLTF. The CDR3 DNA is TGTGCCAGCAGTCCGCTTTGGGCTGGGGCCAACGTCCTGACTTTC.

This chain joins TRBV28 and TRBJ2-5; no definite D call. Germline V gives CDR1 MDHEN, CDR2 SYDVKM. CDR3 length: 18 amino acids. Trimming removed 3 bases from V and 2 bases from J, with 22 bases in between. The CDR3 reads CASSFGESPEVPQETQYF. The CDR3 DNA sequence: TGTGCCAGCAGTTTCGGAGAGTCCCCCGAGGTCCCTCAAGAGACCCAGTACTTC.

The chain joins TRBV29-1 to TRBJ2-5, with D uncertain. CDR1 is SQVTM, CDR2 ANQGSEA, per germline. Trimming cost V 4 bases and J 4 bases, with 16 bases left between them. The CDR3 has 14 residues. CDR3 coding DNA: TGCAGCGTTGGAAGCGCCCGATCCCCAGAGACCCAGTACTTC. Residues: CSVGSARSPETQYF. The full variable domain, rest sourced from reference TRBV29-1 and TRBJ2-5, is SAVISQKPSRDICQRGTSLTIQCQVDSQVTMMFWYRQQPGQSLTLIATANQGSEATYESGFVIDKFPISRPNLTFSTLTVSNMSPEDSSIYLCSVGSARSPETQYFGPGTRLLVL.

This clone was counted once. The genes are TRBV11-2 and TRBJ2-2; D possibly corresponds to TRBD1 (5 bases). The germline V and J ends were trimmed by 3 bases and 7 bases, with 9 bases remaining between them. The CDR3 is made up of 13 amino acids. The germline gives CDR1 SGHAT, CDR2 FQNNGV. CDR3 amino acids: CASSFTGGGELFF. CDR3 DNA sequence: TGTGCCAGCAGCTTTACAGGCGGCGGGGAGCTGTTTTTT.

This clone was seen more than once but under ten times. V and J are TRBV5-5 and TRBJ2-1; D assignment may be TRBD1 or TRBD2 (6 bases each). Germline CDR1 reads SGHKS; CDR2 reads YYEKEE (reference sequence). The CDR3 runs 13 residues. Trimming stripped 7 bases from V and 7 bases from J, with 15 bases between. The DNA for the CDR3 is TGTGCCAGCTGCCAAGGGGGGCAAAATGAGCAGTTCTTC. Translating it yields CASCQGGQNEQFF.

This clone occurred once. V is TRBV5-1 and J is TRBJ2-1; 7 bases fit TRBD2. Trimming took 0 bases from V and 7 from J; bases not matched to a gene: 4. The CDR3 covers 14 residues. Germline V gene sequence: CDR1 SGHRS, CDR2 YFSETQ. CDR3 bases: TGCGCCAGCAGCTTGGTCCTAGCGGAGAATGAGCAGTTCTTC. Translating gives CASSLVLAENEQFF.

This sequence joins TRBV19 and TRBJ1-5; 8 nucleotides align to TRBD1. This CDR3 has 14 residues. Losses at the gene ends were 4 bases for V and 5 bases for J; bases not matched to a gene: 4. Germline assignment: CDR1 LNHDA and CDR2 SQIVND (reference sequence). This CDR3 is CASSRDRSDQPQHF. CDR3 DNA sequence: TGTGCCAGTAGTAGGGACAGGTCCGATCAGCCCCAGCATTTT.

This clone was observed a single time. Germline and junction disagree at one end, which may indicate a read error. The genes are TRBV28 and TRBJ2-1; D is possibly TRBD1 (6 bases). CDR3 length: 16 amino acids. Germline V gene lookup returns CDR1 MDHEN and CDR2 SYDVKM. In DNA form, the CDR3 reads TGTGCCAGCAGATTATGGGGGACAAGATCCTACAATGAGCAGTTCTTC. It codes for CASRLWGTRSYNEQFF.